Shown below are 3 T cell receptor beta chains from a single sample sequenced in a study of blood T cells in healthy people across ages (dated by TCRdb to between 2015 and 2017). Library method: 5' RACE. The sequencing machine was an Illumina HiSeq 2500. The second PCR ran for roughly 6 to 11 cycles and used a J-beta primer mix along with a sample-barcoded 5' primer. TCRdb redid the processing of the public reads, applying fastp at Q25 and MiXCR, and retained in-frame beta chains. Each entry is one CDR3 protein sequence, shown with its most common DNA and genes. In this sample the table shows 1,100,000 or so distinct CDR3 sequences, roughly 45% of which occur a single time. Over 15% of the sample lies in the top ten. Sequences were obtained from blood. The receptors stem from a woman aged 60-75 years in good health.

This chain connects TRBV7-3 to TRBJ2-7; D not certain. The CDR3 runs 14 residues. Germline assignment: CDR1 SGHTA and CDR2 FQGTGA. V was shortened by 4 bases and J by 4 bases, with 14 bases between the two germline ends. Here the CDR3 reads CASSSGGSQYEQYF. DNA for the CDR3: TGTGCCAGCAGCTCCGGTGGCTCTCAATACGAGCAGTACTTC.

This clonotype has just a few counts. The CDR3 DNA follows: TGTGCCAGCAGACGCGGACAGGGGGACATAGCCAAAAACATTCAGTACTTC. Translated, it gives CASRRGQGDIAKNIQYF. The chain joins TRBV6-6 to TRBJ2-4, with 10 bases lining up with TRBD1. The CDR3 loop spans 17 amino acids. J was trimmed by 0 bases and V by 6 bases; bases with no gene match: 8. Germline assignment: CDR1 MNHNY and CDR2 SVGAGI (reference sequence).

This chain links TRBV10-3 with TRBJ2-1; the D gene is possibly TRBD2 (5 bases). V was trimmed by 10 bases and J by 9 bases, leaving 13 bases between them. This CDR3 spans 11 amino acids. Germline V gene data show CDR1 as ENHRY and CDR2 as SYGVKD. CDR3 in amino acids: CATEGVGEQFF. CDR3 nucleotide sequence: TGTGCCACCGAGGGCGTGGGTGAGCAGTTCTTC.